One T cell receptor (beta chain) is described in this entry. Assay: immunoSEQ multiplex PCR; the TCRdb copy retains only in-frame clones and omits some. This table holds 60,000 to 65,000 clones, 86% found once. The data were taken from a study of technical replicates of blood from several donors. Germline-derived CDR1 and CDR2 are ENHRY and SYGVKD. V gave up 6 bases and J gave up 6 bases, with 12 bases separating them. The CDR3 runs 13 residues. The TCR originated in a human donor in good health. Some clones in this sample may be carry-over from other donors' samples. The sample comprised PBMCs. V usage is TRBV10-3 and J usage is TRBJ2-1; a possible D gene is TRBD1 (6 bases). The CDR3 bases are TGTGCCATCAGCGATCAGGGGCGCAATGAGCAGTTCTTC. This translates into CAISDQGRNEQFF.